The sequence of this T cell receptor beta chain was determined in a study of T cell clonality in common variable immunodeficiency. Study-level results: CVID subjects had higher TCRbeta clonality than healthy controls, most marked in about a third. Compared with controls, CVID subjects had fewer shared TCRbeta clones. Common variable immunodeficiency TCR beta sequences reportedly had fewer deletions and N-nucleotide insertions.

The table came from immunoSEQ multiplex PCR; TCRdb's copy has only in-frame clones and leaves some out. This sample includes more than 10,000 clones with no singletons; its ten biggest clones take up roughly 7.4%. This clone was seen only a few times. Its antigen remains unidentified. The CDR3 goes on 3 residues after the read ends, and that part is filled in from the germline J gene. Per the germline V gene, CDR1 is SNHLY and CDR2 is FYNNEI. Trimming shortened V by 4 bases and J by 2 bases, and 11 bases separated the two germline ends. This CDR3 is 14 amino acids long. Sequenced sample: peripheral blood mononuclear cells. The J gene is TRBJ1-2, the V gene TRBV2, with D possibly being TRBD1 (6 bases). This TCR derives from a human donor with common variable immunodeficiency. The sequenced part of the CDR3 DNA is TGTGCCAGCAGTGCCTGGACAGCGAACTATGGC. Protein sequence: CASSAWTANYG. The whole CDR3 region reads CASSAWTANYGYTF.